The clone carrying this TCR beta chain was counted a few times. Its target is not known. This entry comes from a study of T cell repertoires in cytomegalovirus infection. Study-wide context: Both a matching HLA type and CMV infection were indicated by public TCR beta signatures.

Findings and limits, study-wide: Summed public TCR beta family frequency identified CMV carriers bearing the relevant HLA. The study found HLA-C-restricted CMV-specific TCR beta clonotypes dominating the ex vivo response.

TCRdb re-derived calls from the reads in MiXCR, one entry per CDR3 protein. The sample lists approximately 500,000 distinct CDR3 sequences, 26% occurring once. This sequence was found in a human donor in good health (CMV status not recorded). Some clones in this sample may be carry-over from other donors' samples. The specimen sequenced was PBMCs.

The CDR3 DNA reads as TGTGCCACCAGCAGGGGATTCCGGGCCTCGTGGACCTACAATGAGCAGTTCTTC. Translation gives CATSRGFRASWTYNEQFF. The genes are TRBV15 and TRBJ2-1; D gene unclear. The CDR3 contains 18 residues. CDR1 is LNHNV and CDR2 is YYDKDF in the germline V gene (reference sequence). Trimming removed 3 bases at V and 2 bases at J, with 20 bases between.